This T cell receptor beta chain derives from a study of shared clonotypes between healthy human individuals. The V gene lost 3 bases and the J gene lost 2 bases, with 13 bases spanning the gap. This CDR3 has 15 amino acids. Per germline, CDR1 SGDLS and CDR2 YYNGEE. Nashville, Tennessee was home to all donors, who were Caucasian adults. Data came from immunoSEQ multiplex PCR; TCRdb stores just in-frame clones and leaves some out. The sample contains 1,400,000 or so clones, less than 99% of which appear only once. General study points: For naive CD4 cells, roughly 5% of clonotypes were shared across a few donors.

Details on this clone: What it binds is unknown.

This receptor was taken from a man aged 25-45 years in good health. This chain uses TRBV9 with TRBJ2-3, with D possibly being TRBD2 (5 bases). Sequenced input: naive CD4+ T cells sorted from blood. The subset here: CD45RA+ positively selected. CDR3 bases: TGTGCCAGCAGCGGGGCAGGCGGGCCCACAGATACGCAGTATTTT. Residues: CASSGAGGPTDTQYF.